These T cell receptor beta chains were read from a single sample in a study of T cell repertoires in cytomegalovirus infection. TCRdb reprocessed the reads via MiXCR and lists one record per CDR3 protein. The table has fewer than 1,000,000 distinct CDR3 sequences, around 29% seen once. The antigens of these receptors remain unknown. The sample was cultured CD8+ T cells from PBMCs, taken from culture after CMV antigen stimulation. These receptor sequences come from a human donor in good health (CMV status not recorded). Some clones in this sample may be carry-over from other donors' samples. Each CDR3 is given with its conserved first and last residue. The order of the fields is J gene, D gene, clone size, V gene, CDR3 protein, CDR3 DNA. A D gene is named only where the DNA matches it firmly. Clone size is stated in some rows and not others, as once, few, many or a class when expanded.

J gene: TRBJ1-5
D gene: .
clone size: .
V gene: TRBV27
CDR3 protein: CASSLKTENQPQHF
CDR3 DNA: TGTGCCAGCAGTCTAAAGACAGAAAATCAGCCCCAGCATTTT

J gene: TRBJ1-4
D gene: .
clone size: .
V gene: TRBV13
CDR3 protein: CASSYQGGEKLFF
CDR3 DNA: TGTGCCAGCAGTTACCAGGGTGGGGAAAAACTGTTTTTT

J gene: TRBJ1-6
D gene: .
clone size: .
V gene: TRBV25-1
CDR3 protein: CASREPGSTGGSPLHF
CDR3 DNA: TGTGCCAGCAGAGAACCTGGGTCCACGGGGGGTTCACCCCTCCACTTT

J gene: TRBJ1-6
D gene: .
clone size: .
V gene: TRBV6-2/TRBV6-3
CDR3 protein: CASSNEGGGYYNSPLHF
CDR3 DNA: TGTGCCAGCAGCAACGAGGGAGGTGGATACTATAATTCACCCCTCCACTTT

J gene: TRBJ1-2
D gene: .
clone size: .
V gene: TRBV7-2
CDR3 protein: CASSSHLQALGGYTF
CDR3 DNA: TGTGCCAGCAGCTCCCACCTACAGGCCCTCGGGGGCTACACCTTC

J gene: TRBJ1-1
D gene: .
clone size: few
V gene: TRBV6-2/TRBV6-3
CDR3 protein: CASSSASSGTVNTEAFF
CDR3 DNA: TGTGCCAGCAGTTCCGCTTCCTCAGGGACGGTGAACACTGAAGCTTTCTTT

J gene: TRBJ2-1
D gene: TRBD2
clone size: .
V gene: TRBV7-4
CDR3 protein: CASSFYRGGLSNEQFF
CDR3 DNA: TGTGCCAGCAGCTTCTACCGGGGGGGCCTAAGCAATGAGCAGTTCTTC

J gene: TRBJ2-3
D gene: TRBD2
clone size: .
V gene: TRBV19
CDR3 protein: CASSTSGGPHTDTQYF
CDR3 DNA: TGTGCCAGTAGTACTAGCGGGGGGCCCCACACAGATACGCAGTATTTT

J gene: TRBJ2-3
D gene: .
clone size: .
V gene: TRBV29-1
CDR3 protein: CSVGRDTGHDTQYF
CDR3 DNA: TGCAGCGTTGGTCGGGACACGGGGCACGATACGCAGTATTTT

J gene: TRBJ2-1
D gene: .
clone size: few
V gene: TRBV27
CDR3 protein: CASSDRWKEFF
CDR3 DNA: TGTGCCAGCAGTGATCGGTGGAAAGAGTTCTTC

J gene: TRBJ2-1
D gene: TRBD1
clone size: .
V gene: TRBV7-9
CDR3 protein: CASSSAGQGYNEQFF
CDR3 DNA: TGTGCCAGCAGCTCCGCGGGACAGGGCTACAATGAGCAGTTCTTC

J gene: TRBJ2-1
D gene: TRBD2
clone size: many
V gene: TRBV7-6
CDR3 protein: CASSASSGGAWGYNEQFF
CDR3 DNA: TGTGCCAGCAGCGCATCTAGCGGGGGGGCCTGGGGCTACAATGAGCAGTTCTTC